This TCR beta chain came from a study of shared clonotypes between healthy human individuals. Study-level background: Contributing individuals were two females and a few males aged 18 to 49.

Here immunoSEQ multiplex PCR was the method, and the copy in TCRdb shows in-frame clones only, minus some. In the table there are approximately 1,000,000 clones, 60% to 85% of which are singletons. V dropped 6 bases and J dropped 7 bases, with 18 bases sitting between them. Germline CDR1 MNHEY, CDR2 SMNVEV (reference sequence). The CDR3 has 15 amino acids. A note on this clone: Its antigen is currently unknown.

Study-level findings and limits: Sharing across four donors was highest in naive CD4 (approximately 5%) and lowest in memory CD8 (around 0.4%). Compared with memory subsets, naive subsets generally had larger estimated richness. At large depth, rarefaction still showed sorted-subset sequencing to be incomplete.

Sequencing was carried out using memory CD4+ T cells from PBMCs. This sample's subset: CD45RA-negative fraction. V usage is TRBV27 and J usage is TRBJ1-4; possibly TRBD1 for D (6 bases). The sequence came from a man aged 18 to 29 in good health. Some clones in this sample may be carry-over from other donors' samples. DNA of the CDR3: TGTGCCAGCAGCCGCCGATGGGGGCTCGGTGAAAAACTGTTTTTT. Encoded protein: CASSRRWGLGEKLFF.